This T cell receptor beta chain was profiled in a study of early T cells in non-severe SARS-CoV-2 infection. The CDR3 runs 12 residues. V lost 10 bases and J lost 1, with 10 bases in between. Germline assignment: CDR1 MDHEN and CDR2 SYDVKM. The TCR library protocol was used to attach unique molecular identifiers. These identifiers were attached to individual cDNA molecules. TCRdb redid the calling of the 5' RACE reads with MiXCR, one entry per CDR3 protein. The sample consists of 55,000 to 80,000 distinct CDR3 sequences, roughly 10% of them appearing once. Material: whole blood, obtained at baseline. The chain has TRBV28 and TRBJ1-1; the D is unclear. The clonotype comes from an adult who was a healthcare worker with PCR-confirmed SARS-CoV-2 infection or an uninfected control (not recorded which). The CDR3 reads CATIEGNTEAFF. The CDR3, as DNA: TGTGCCACTATCGAAGGGAACACTGAAGCTTTCTTT.